This T cell receptor (beta chain) was retrieved from a study of blood T cell repertoires in COVID-19. On the study more broadly: Italy, Spain and the United States were the sources of the convalescent and acute COVID-19 samples. PBMCs, B-cell-depleted T cells, or T cells were the source of the cDNA or gDNA that made up the material.

In germline, CDR1 is SGHDT, CDR2 YYEEEE. V shed 7 bases and J 8 bases; nucleotides not matched to a gene: 10. This CDR3 comprises 14 residues. In the study's own analysis: Nucleated cell counts were estimated from reference gene primer amplification. Only in-frame clones appear in the TCRdb table, and some are missing; sequencing was by immunoSEQ multiplex PCR. D and trimming come from the DNA, and the V and J calls and clone size come from that table. The sample consists of about 110,000 clones, around four fifths of them appearing once. The source is a woman aged 55-70 years with acute or convalescent COVID-19. The chain uses TRBV5-6 and TRBJ2-1; TRBD1 matches at 9 bases. The sequencing sample was made of peripheral blood. The CDR3 loop is CASQQGALPDEQFF. DNA of the CDR3: TGTGCCAGCCAACAGGGGGCGCTGCCCGATGAGCAGTTCTTC.